This is a list of T cell receptor beta chains from one sample in a study of regulatory T cells in long-lasting Graves disease. A single record per CDR3 protein comes from TCRdb applying MiXCR to the multiplex PCR reads. The table includes fewer than 400,000 distinct CDR3 sequences, around 20% detected once. Sequenced here: peripheral blood mononuclear cells (PBMCs), sampled when the disease was refractory, from a patient treated with antithyroid drugs. These TCRs come from a female donor with Graves disease. Both conserved end residues are part of each CDR3. The order of the fields is V gene, J gene, clone size, D gene, CDR3 protein, CDR3 DNA. D genes are given only for firm matches. Size is stated for part of the rows, as once, few or many counts, or as a class when the clone is expanded.

TRBV7-2	TRBJ2-5	many	TRBD2	CASSLVLVAGQETQYF	TGTGCCAGCAGCTTAGTCTTGGTAGCGGGCCAAGAGACCCAGTACTTC
TRBV7-3	TRBJ1-6	NA	TRBD1	CASNRGEGSYNSPLHF	TGTGCCAGCAACAGGGGGGAGGGCTCCTATAATTCACCCCTCCACTTT
TRBV20-1	TRBJ2-7	few	TRBD2	CSAQAPSGSLDF	TGCAGTGCCCAGGCACCTAGCGGGAGTTTGGACTTC
TRBV11-2	TRBJ1-6	many	NA	CASSLLGGLSPLHF	TGTGCCAGCAGCTTATTGGGGGGGCTCTCACCCCTCCACTTT
TRBV12-3/TRBV12-4	TRBJ2-2	many	TRBD1	CASRPPTGIKDTGELFF	TGTGCCAGCAGACCCCCGACAGGGATCAAGGACACCGGGGAGCTGTTTTTT
TRBV19	TRBJ1-2	NA	NA	CASSIAGSYGYTF	TGTGCCAGTAGTATAGCCGGGAGCTATGGCTACACCTTC
TRBV6-1	TRBJ2-2	few	NA	CASRGTGPGELFF	TGTGCCAGCAGGGGAACAGGGCCCGGGGAGCTGTTTTTT
TRBV10-3	TRBJ1-3	many	TRBD1	CAISADGQGGNTIYF	TGTGCCATCAGTGCCGACGGACAGGGTGGAAACACCATATATTTT
TRBV6-6	TRBJ2-7	many	NA	CASSYSRFVGGSYEQYF	TGTGCCAGCAGTTACTCGAGGTTTGTCGGGGGTTCCTACGAGCAGTACTTC
TRBV20-1	TRBJ2-2	NA	NA	CSASGAYTGELFF	TGCAGTGCTAGCGGGGCCTACACCGGGGAGCTGTTTTTT
TRBV7-9	TRBJ2-5	many	TRBD1	CASSLGPPTTGGVETQYF	TGTGCCAGCAGCTTAGGCCCCCCAACGACAGGGGGAGTAGAGACCCAGTACTTC
TRBV3-1	TRBJ1-1	many	NA	CASSQLWGRTEAFF	TGTGCCAGCAGCCAACTATGGGGGAGGACTGAAGCTTTCTTT
TRBV29-1	TRBJ1-2	NA	NA	CSARRGSLDGYTF	TGCAGCGCCCGGAGGGGTTCCCTGGATGGCTACACCTTC
TRBV20-1	TRBJ2-5	many	NA	CSARVLVGETQYF	TGCAGTGCTAGAGTGCTAGTAGGAGAGACCCAGTACTTC
TRBV27	TRBJ1-1	many	NA	CASRTSRGGTEAFF	TGTGCCAGCAGGACAAGCAGGGGTGGTACTGAAGCTTTCTTT
TRBV2	TRBJ2-3	few	NA	CASKTRSTDTQYF	TGTGCCAGCAAGACAAGGAGCACAGATACGCAGTATTTT
TRBV14	TRBJ2-2	few	NA	CASSQVVTGELFF	TGTGCCAGCAGCCAAGTTGTCACCGGGGAGCTGTTTTTT
TRBV20-1	TRBJ1-4	NA	TRBD1	CSASGTGVSQGGEKLFF	TGCAGTGCTAGTGGGACAGGGGTTAGTCAAGGGGGTGAAAAACTGTTTTTT
TRBV12-5	TRBJ2-7	many	NA	CASGFTHHEQYF	TGTGCTAGTGGTTTTACTCACCACGAGCAGTACTTC
TRBV29-1	TRBJ1-6	NA	TRBD1	CSVSADRDNSPLHF	TGCAGCGTCAGCGCAGACAGGGATAATTCACCCCTCCACTTT